This entry lists 27 T cell receptor beta chains sequenced from one sample in a study of blood T cell repertoires in COVID-19. The data were produced by immunoSEQ multiplex PCR, yet TCRdb's version contains in-frame clones alone and is incomplete. The sample carries 55,000 to 60,000 clones, about three quarters recorded once. The sequenced sample consisted of peripheral blood. All receptors derive from a man between 45 and 60 years old with active or convalescent COVID-19.

The chain employs TRBV5-1 and TRBJ2-3, with D possibly being TRBD2 (5 bases). The germline V gene has CDR1 SGHRS and CDR2 YFSETQ. The CDR3 has 15 amino acids. V shed 2 bases and J shed 2 bases, with 12 bases lying between them. The CDR3 reads CASSFPGGSTDTQYF. The CDR3 DNA follows: TGCGCCAGCAGCTTTCCGGGCGGGTCCACAGATACGCAGTATTTT.

The CDR3 DNA reads as TGTGCCAGCAGCTTTAGTAGCGGGAGGTCGGATGAGCAGTTCTTC. Translated: CASSFSSGRSDEQFF. The chain employs TRBV7-2 and TRBJ2-1; TRBD2 agrees at 10 bases. With V trimmed by 3 bases and J by 8 bases, 7 bases remained unmatched. The CDR3 extends over 15 amino acids. Germline V gene lookup returns CDR1 SGHTA and CDR2 FQGNSA.

The V call is TRBV29-1, the J call TRBJ2-4; 8 bases agree with TRBD1. V lost 6 bases to trimming and J lost 9 bases; unmatched junction nucleotides: 10. CDR3 length: 13 amino acids. Germline CDR1 SQVTM, CDR2 ANQGSEA. The CDR3 sequence is CSVTDREFVIQYF. The CDR3 bases are TGCAGCGTCACGGACAGGGAGTTTGTCATTCAGTACTTC.

This chain uses TRBV6-5 with TRBJ2-3; a possible D gene is TRBD2 (6 bases). Germline V gene data show CDR1 as MNHEY and CDR2 as SVGAGI. The germline V and J ends were trimmed by 2 bases and 0 bases, with 9 bases remaining between them. This CDR3 region has 15 residues. CDR3 sequence (DNA): TGTGCCAGCAGTTACACGGGGGAGAGCACAGATACGCAGTATTTT. Its protein is CASSYTGESTDTQYF.

The chain has TRBV9 and TRBJ2-3; D is possibly TRBD2 (7 bases). Trimming shortened V by 2 bases and J by 5 bases, and 12 bases separated the two germline ends. Per germline, CDR1 SGDLS and CDR2 YYNGEE. The CDR3 has 14 residues. The CDR3 spells CASSVRGAVDTQYF. Written as DNA, the CDR3 is TGTGCCAGCAGCGTTCGGGGGGCCGTAGATACGCAGTATTTT.

There are a few counts of this clone. This chain joins TRBV7-9 and TRBJ1-1; D gene uncertain. This CDR3 has 13 residues. With 5 bases removed from V and 1 base from J, the gap between germline ends came to 8 bases. Germline values: CDR1 SEHNR, CDR2 FQNEAQ (reference sequence). In nucleotides, the CDR3 is TGTGCCAGCAGCCAGAATCAGAACACTGAAGCTTTCTTT. Residues: CASSQNQNTEAFF.

This clone was seen a handful of times. This chain links TRBV3-1 (or the pseudogene TRBV3-2) with TRBJ2-2; 7 positions match TRBD2. The germline CDR1 and CDR2 sequences are LGHDT and YNNKEL (reference sequence). With 2 bases clipped from V and 5 bases from J, the junction kept 5 bases outside the gene matches. The CDR3 runs 15 residues. The CDR3 DNA follows: TGTGCCAGCAGCCAAAGGGGAGGGAAGACCGGGGAGCTGTTTTTT. Protein: CASSQRGGKTGELFF.

The J gene is TRBJ2-1, the V gene TRBV13, with D tentatively TRBD1 (7 bases). The CDR3 spans 15 residues. Germline CDR1 reads PRHDT; CDR2 reads FYEKMQ (reference sequence). Between the trimmed V and J ends, which lost 5 bases and 3 bases, there was a span of 14 bases. The CDR3: CASSPGGSIYNEQFF. The CDR3 coding sequence is TGTGCCAGCAGCCCAGGGGGGAGTATCTACAATGAGCAGTTCTTC.

This chain uses TRBV5-1 with TRBJ1-1; D unresolved. CDR1 is SGHRS, CDR2 YFSETQ, per germline. Trimming removed 0 bases at V and 3 bases at J, with 12 bases between. The CDR3 has 15 residues. The CDR3 DNA sequence: TGCGCCAGCAGCTTGGGGACGGGAGATCACACTGAAGCTTTCTTT. As protein: CASSLGTGDHTEAFF.

This clone has just one count. The chain joins TRBV30 to TRBJ2-7, with a possible D match to TRBD2 (6 bases). In germline, CDR1 is GTSNPN, CDR2 SVGIG (reference sequence). The CDR3 loop spans 14 amino acids. V was shortened by 0 bases and J by 3 bases, with 12 bases between the two germline ends. The CDR3 bases are TGTGCCTGGAGTGTAGGGCGGGGATACTACGAGCAGTACTTC. Protein product: CAWSVGRGYYEQYF.

In DNA, the CDR3 is TGTGCCAGCAGCTTGGGTGGGCCTGAAGCTTTCTTT. Its protein is CASSLGGPEAFF. The chain employs TRBV5-6 and TRBJ1-1; D call uncertain. V was shortened by 0 bases and J by 6 bases, with 6 bases between the two germline ends. The V gene's germline CDR1 is SGHDT and CDR2 YYEEEE. This CDR3 comprises 12 residues.

This clone was observed a single time. Being one base from a much bigger clone, this may be a read error. The same CDR3 arises from other DNA sequences in this sample as well. V usage is TRBV5-1 and J usage is TRBJ1-5; D is unclear. Germline V gene sequence: CDR1 SGHRS, CDR2 YFSETQ. Trimming took 0 bases from V and 4 from J, leaving 5 bases between them. This CDR3 contains 13 residues. The CDR3 reads CASSLDSNQPQHF. The CDR3 coding sequence is TGCGCCAGCAGCTTGGACAGTAATCAGCCCCAGCATTTT.

This clone was detected only once. The J gene is TRBJ1-1, the V gene TRBV5-1, with D tentatively TRBD1 (5 bases). Germline V gene sequence: CDR1 SGHRS, CDR2 YFSETQ. V lost 1 base and J lost 2, with 9 bases in between. This CDR3 comprises 14 residues. This CDR3 is CASSLSRGNTEAFF. CDR3 in DNA: TGCGCCAGCAGCTTGTCAAGGGGTAACACTGAAGCTTTCTTT.

The chain recombines TRBV5-4 with TRBJ1-2; a weak D match, TRBD1 (6 bases). V lost 5 bases, J lost 0 bases, and 17 bases lay in between. Germline V gene data show CDR1 as SGHNT and CDR2 as YYREEE (reference sequence). The CDR3 loop spans 16 amino acids. In DNA form, the CDR3 reads TGTGCCAGCAGTCAGGGACAAGAACTACCTAACTATGGCTACACCTTC. This encodes CASSQGQELPNYGYTF.

This clone was seen many times. The chain links TRBV7-2 to TRBJ2-2; 8 nucleotides line up with TRBD2. V shed 1 base and J 1 base; nucleotides not matched to a gene: 2. There are 16 residues in the CDR3. Looked up from germline, CDR1 is SGHTA and CDR2 is FQGNSA. DNA for the CDR3: TGTGCCAGCAGCTTAGTTGCGGGAGGGAACACCGGGGAGCTGTTTTTT. Translated: CASSLVAGGNTGELFF.

The chain joins TRBV7-2 to TRBJ2-5; 11 nucleotides agree with TRBD2. Germline V gene lookup returns CDR1 SGHTA and CDR2 FQGNSA. The CDR3 has 17 amino acids. V lost 4 bases, J lost 6 bases, and 13 bases stayed unmatched. The CDR3 loop reads CASSSGATSGGSKTQYF. CDR3 coding DNA: TGTGCCAGCAGCTCGGGGGCAACTAGCGGGGGTAGCAAGACCCAGTACTTC.

V is TRBV15 and J is TRBJ2-7; 8 positions agree with TRBD2. Germline V gene lookup returns CDR1 LNHNV and CDR2 YYDKDF (reference sequence). The junction had 3 bases not matched to a gene; V was cut back by 2 bases and J by 6 bases. The CDR3 loop spans 13 amino acids. The CDR3 bases are TGTGCCACCAGCAGACGACTAGCGTTCGAGCAGTACTTC. Its protein product is CATSRRLAFEQYF.

This chain uses TRBV27 with TRBJ2-7; TRBD2 matches 11 bases. CDR1 and CDR2 from the germline V gene are MNHEY and SMNVEV (reference sequence). The CDR3 runs to 16 residues. Unmatched junction bases numbered 6, after V lost 3 bases and J lost 2 bases. CDR3 in amino acids: CASSLGLAATPYEQYF. DNA for the CDR3: TGTGCCAGCAGTTTGGGACTAGCGGCAACCCCCTACGAGCAGTACTTC.

The CDR3 nucleotides read TGCGCCAGCAGATCACAGGGAAACACTGAAGCTTTCTTT. Protein product: CASRSQGNTEAFF. V gene TRBV5-1 combines with J gene TRBJ1-1, with D possibly matching TRBD1 (6 bases). The V and J ends lost 5 bases and 2 bases respectively, with 10 bases between them. CDR3 length equals 13 residues. CDR1 and CDR2 (germline): SGHRS, YFSETQ. The variable domain in full, completed from reference TRBV5-1 and TRBJ1-1, reads KAGVTQTPRYLIKTRGQQVTLSCSPISGHRSVSWYQQTPGQGLQFLFEYFSETQRNKGNFPGRFSGRQFSNSRSEMNVSTLELGDSALYLCASRSQGNTEAFFGQGTRLTVV.

Here the CDR3 DNA reads TGTGCCAGTGGGGGACGGGGGAATCACGAGCAGTACTTC. Protein product: CASGGRGNHEQYF. The chain combines TRBV27 with TRBJ2-7; D possibly corresponds to TRBD2 (6 bases). The germline V and J ends were trimmed by 9 bases and 5 bases, with 17 bases remaining between them. The CDR3 length is 13 residues. Germline lookup yields CDR1 MNHEY and CDR2 SMNVEV (reference sequence).

The chain uses TRBV4-1 and TRBJ1-6; 7 positions match TRBD1. Trimming took 3 bases from V and 8 from J; bases not matched to a gene: 7. The CDR3 extends over 15 amino acids. Germline V gene lookup returns CDR1 MGHRA and CDR2 YSYEKL. CDR3 region: CASSHRRDRDSPLHF. The CDR3 region has the DNA TGCGCCAGCAGCCACCGTCGGGACAGAGATTCACCCCTCCACTTT.

This chain uses TRBV14 with TRBJ1-1; D possibly corresponds to TRBD1 (5 bases). The CDR3 is 15 amino acids. The V and J ends lost 1 base and 5 bases respectively, with 14 bases between them. Germline assignment: CDR1 SGHDN and CDR2 FVKESK. The CDR3 nucleotides read TGTGCCAGCAGCCAAGCGGGCCACCGGGGGACTGAAGCTTTCTTT. Its translation: CASSQAGHRGTEAFF. Drawing the rest from reference TRBV14 and TRBJ1-1, the complete variable domain is EAGVTQFPSHSVIEKGQTVTLRCDPISGHDNLYWYRRVMGKEIKFLLHFVKESKQDESGMPNNRFLAERTGGTYSTLKVQPAELEDSGVYFCASSQAGHRGTEAFFGQGTRLTVV.

This clone was detected only a few times. The CDR3 bases are TGTGCCAGCAGCTTATACCGGGAGGGCCTATACAATGAGCAGTTCTTC. It encodes CASSLYREGLYNEQFF. This chain links TRBV7-7 with TRBJ2-1; 8 positions match TRBD2. Trimming removed 2 bases from V and 4 bases from J; junction bases left unmatched: 7. CDR1 and CDR2 from the germline V gene are SSHAT and FNYEAQ (reference sequence). CDR3 length: 16 amino acids.

This rearrangement joins TRBV7-2 to TRBJ1-1, with no clear D. The CDR3 runs to 13 residues. CDR1 is SGHTA, CDR2 FQGNSA, per germline. Trimming pared 8 bases from V and 7 bases from J, leaving 17 bases between. The CDR3 DNA is TGTGCCAGCGGTCAGTCGCTGGCCCTTGAAGCTTTCTTT. Amino acids: CASGQSLALEAFF.

This clone was seen more than once but under ten times. V usage is TRBV6-2 or TRBV6-3 and J usage is TRBJ1-1, with a possible D match to TRBD1 (5 bases). The germline V and J ends were trimmed by 4 bases and 4 bases, with 10 bases remaining between them. The CDR3 is 13 residues long. The germline CDR1 and CDR2 sequences are MNHEY and SVGEGT. CDR3 sequence: CASSWGWGTEAFF. CDR3 DNA: TGTGCCAGCAGTTGGGGCTGGGGCACTGAAGCTTTCTTT.

This CDR3 reads CASRTGDEKLFF. Written as DNA, the CDR3 is TGTGCCAGCAGGACAGGGGACGAAAAACTGTTTTTT. The chain has TRBV6-5 and TRBJ1-4, with 8 bases aligning to TRBD1. CDR1 and CDR2 from the germline V gene are MNHEY and SVGAGI. V lost 6 bases to trimming and J lost 8 bases; unmatched junction nucleotides: 2. This CDR3 contains 12 residues.

The V call is TRBV7-9, the J call TRBJ1-1; tentative D call: TRBD1 (5 bases). From germline, CDR1 is SEHNR and CDR2 FQNEAQ (reference sequence). The CDR3 totals 12 residues. V lost 7 bases and J lost 4, with 10 bases in between. CDR3 DNA sequence: TGTGCCAGCACCCCGGGGGGCACTGAAGCTTTCTTT. Protein: CASTPGGTEAFF.